Sequencing of this TCR beta chain was carried out in a study of T cell responses to AZD1222 COVID-19 vaccine. This CDR3 region has 13 residues. Germline-derived CDR1 and CDR2 are LNHDA and SQIVND (reference sequence). V dropped 1 base and J dropped 2 bases, with 5 bases sitting between them. Assay: immunoSEQ multiplex PCR; the TCRdb copy retains only in-frame clones and omits some. The sample has about 120,000 clones, around 94% seen once. The chain couples TRBV19 to TRBJ2-5; D is unclear. Sequences were derived from peripheral blood, sampled 28 days after the second AZD1222 dose. The TCR was taken from an adult who received the AZD1222 COVID-19 vaccine. For the CDR3, the DNA is TGTGCCAGTAGTATAGCCCAACAAGAGACCCAGTACTTC. Protein product: CASSIAQQETQYF.